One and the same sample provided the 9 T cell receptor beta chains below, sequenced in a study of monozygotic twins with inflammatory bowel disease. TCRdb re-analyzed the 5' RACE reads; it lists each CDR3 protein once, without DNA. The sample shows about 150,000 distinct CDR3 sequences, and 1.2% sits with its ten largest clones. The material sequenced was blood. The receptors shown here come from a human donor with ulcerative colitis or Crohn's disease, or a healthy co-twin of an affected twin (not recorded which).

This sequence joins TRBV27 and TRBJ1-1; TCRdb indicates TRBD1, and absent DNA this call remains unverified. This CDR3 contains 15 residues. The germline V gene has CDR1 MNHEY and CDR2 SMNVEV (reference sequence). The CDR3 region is CASSPPDRVNTEAFF.

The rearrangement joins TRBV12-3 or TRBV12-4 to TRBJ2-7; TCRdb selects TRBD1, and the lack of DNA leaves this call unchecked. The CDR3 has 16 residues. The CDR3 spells CASSPLSSGTLYEQYF.

CDR3 amino acids: CASSPLSGMNTGELFF. The chain carries TRBV18 and TRBJ2-2. This CDR3 contains 16 residues. Germline CDR1 KGHSH, CDR2 LQKENI.

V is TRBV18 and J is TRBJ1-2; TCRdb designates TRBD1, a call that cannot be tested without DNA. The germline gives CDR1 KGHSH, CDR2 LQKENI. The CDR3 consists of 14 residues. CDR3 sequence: CASSLSRDNYGYTF.

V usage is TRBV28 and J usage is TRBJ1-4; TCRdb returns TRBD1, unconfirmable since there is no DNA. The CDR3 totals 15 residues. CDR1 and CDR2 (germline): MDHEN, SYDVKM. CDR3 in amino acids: CASSTTGGPNEKLFF.

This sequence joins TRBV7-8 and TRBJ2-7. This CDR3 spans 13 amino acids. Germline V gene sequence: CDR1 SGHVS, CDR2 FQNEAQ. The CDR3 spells CASSLGETYEQYF.

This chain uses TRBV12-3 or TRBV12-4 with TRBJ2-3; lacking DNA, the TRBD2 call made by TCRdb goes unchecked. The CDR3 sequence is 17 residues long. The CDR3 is CASTPPPAGDRSDTQYF.

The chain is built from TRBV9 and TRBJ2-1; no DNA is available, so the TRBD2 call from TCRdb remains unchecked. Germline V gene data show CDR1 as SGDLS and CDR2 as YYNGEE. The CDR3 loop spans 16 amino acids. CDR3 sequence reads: CASSPGTSGSYNEQFF.

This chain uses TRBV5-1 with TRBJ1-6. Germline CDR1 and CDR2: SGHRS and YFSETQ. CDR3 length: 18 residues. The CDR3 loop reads CASSLGVTGVQGYSPLHF.